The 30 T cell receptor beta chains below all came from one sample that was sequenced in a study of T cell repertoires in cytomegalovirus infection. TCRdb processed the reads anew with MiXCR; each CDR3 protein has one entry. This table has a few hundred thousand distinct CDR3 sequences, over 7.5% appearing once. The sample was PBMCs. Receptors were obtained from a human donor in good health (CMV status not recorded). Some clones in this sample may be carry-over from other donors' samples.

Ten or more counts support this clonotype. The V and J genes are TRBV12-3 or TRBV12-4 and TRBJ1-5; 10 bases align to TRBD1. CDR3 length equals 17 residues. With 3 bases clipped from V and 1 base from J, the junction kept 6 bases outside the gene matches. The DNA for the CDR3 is TGTGCCAGCAGTTTGGGACAGGGGTTTTCGAGCAATCAGCCCCAGCATTTT. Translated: CASSLGQGFSSNQPQHF.

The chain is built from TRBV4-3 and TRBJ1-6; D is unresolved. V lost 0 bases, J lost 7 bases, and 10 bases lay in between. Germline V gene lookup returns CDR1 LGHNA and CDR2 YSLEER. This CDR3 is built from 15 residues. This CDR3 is CASSQDPYKNSPLHF. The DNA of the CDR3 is TGCGCCAGCAGCCAAGACCCTTATAAGAATTCACCCCTCCACTTT.

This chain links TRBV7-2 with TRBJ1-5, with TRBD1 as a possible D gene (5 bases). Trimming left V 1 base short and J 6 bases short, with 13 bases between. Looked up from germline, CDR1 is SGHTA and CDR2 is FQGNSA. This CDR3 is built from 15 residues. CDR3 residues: CASSLGAGQGQPQHF. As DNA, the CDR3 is TGTGCCAGCAGCTTAGGGGCAGGCCAGGGTCAGCCCCAGCATTTT.

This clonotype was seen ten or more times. CDR3 coding DNA: TGTGCCAGCAGCTTAGCGGGGAGGACCCGAACCCACTCCTACAATGAGCAGTTCTTC. Translating it yields CASSLAGRTRTHSYNEQFF. The chain carries TRBV7-8 and TRBJ2-1, with a tentative D call TRBD2 (6 bases). From germline, CDR1 is SGHVS and CDR2 FQNEAQ. This CDR3 comprises 19 residues. The V gene lost 0 bases and the J gene lost 0 bases, with 18 bases spanning the gap. The variable domain in full, completed from reference TRBV7-8 and TRBJ2-1, reads GAGVSQSPRYKVAKRGQDVALRCDPISGHVSLFWYQQALGQGPEFLTYFQNEAQLDKSGLPSDRFFAERPEGSVSTLKIQRTQQEDSAVYLCASSLAGRTRTHSYNEQFFGPGTRLTVL.

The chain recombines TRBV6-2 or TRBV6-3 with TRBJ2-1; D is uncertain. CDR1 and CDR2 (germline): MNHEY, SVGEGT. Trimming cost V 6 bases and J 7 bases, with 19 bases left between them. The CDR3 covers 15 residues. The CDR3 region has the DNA TGTGCCAGCAGACCCTCCCGGCTCCCTCGAAATGAGCAGTTCTTC. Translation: CASRPSRLPRNEQFF.

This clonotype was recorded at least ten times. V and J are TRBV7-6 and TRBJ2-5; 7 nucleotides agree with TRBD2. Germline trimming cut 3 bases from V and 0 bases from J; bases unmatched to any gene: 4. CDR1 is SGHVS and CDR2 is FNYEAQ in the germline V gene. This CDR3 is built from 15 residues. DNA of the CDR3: TGTGCCAGCAGCTTGGCCGGGAGGTACCAAGAGACCCAGTACTTC. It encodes CASSLAGRYQETQYF.

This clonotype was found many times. In nucleotides, the CDR3 is TGTGCCACCGCCCCGGGGGGGGTCGCGAACACTGAAGCTTTCTTT. Encoded protein: CATAPGGVANTEAFF. The chain employs TRBV28 and TRBJ1-1, with D perhaps TRBD1 (5 bases). Germline-derived CDR1 and CDR2 are MDHEN and SYDVKM. Deletions cut 10 bases from V and 1 base from J, with 19 bases between. The length of the CDR3 is 15 residues.

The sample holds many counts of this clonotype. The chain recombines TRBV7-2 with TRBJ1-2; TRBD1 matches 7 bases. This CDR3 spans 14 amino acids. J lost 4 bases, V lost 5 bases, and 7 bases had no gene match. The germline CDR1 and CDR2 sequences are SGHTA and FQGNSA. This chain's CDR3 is CASSTQGQIYGYTF. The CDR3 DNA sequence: TGTGCCAGCAGCACCCAGGGACAGATCTATGGCTACACCTTC.

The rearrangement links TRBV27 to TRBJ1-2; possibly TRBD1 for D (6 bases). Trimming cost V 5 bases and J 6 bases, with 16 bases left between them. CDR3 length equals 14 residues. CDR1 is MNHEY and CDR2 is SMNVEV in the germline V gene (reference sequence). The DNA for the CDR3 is TGTGCCAGCAGTCGAAACAGGGTTTCCGATGGCTACACCTTC. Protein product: CASSRNRVSDGYTF.

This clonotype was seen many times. The CDR3 nucleotides are TGTGCCAGCAGTTTTACTGGGACAGGGGGTGAAGCTTTCTTT. Translated, it gives CASSFTGTGGEAFF. The chain couples TRBV28 to TRBJ1-1, with 11 bases that match TRBD1. The germline CDR1 and CDR2 sequences are MDHEN and SYDVKM. Trimming at V came to 3 bases and at J to 7 bases, leaving 4 bases not matched to a gene. The CDR3 sequence is 14 residues long.

The CDR3 loop reads CASSPQGANTEAFF. The CDR3, as DNA: TGTGCCAGCAGCCCTCAGGGGGCGAACACTGAAGCTTTCTTT. The chain joins TRBV7-3 to TRBJ1-1; 8 bases are a match to TRBD1. This CDR3 spans 14 amino acids. Trimming at V came to 5 bases and at J to 1 base, leaving 3 bases not matched to a gene. Germline CDR1 is SGHTA and CDR2 is FQGTGA.

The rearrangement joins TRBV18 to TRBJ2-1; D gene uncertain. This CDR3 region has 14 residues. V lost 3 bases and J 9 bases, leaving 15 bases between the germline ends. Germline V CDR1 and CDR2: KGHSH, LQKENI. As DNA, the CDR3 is TGTGCCAGCTCACCCCAGTCCCCGGCCTTTGAGCAGTTCTTC. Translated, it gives CASSPQSPAFEQFF.

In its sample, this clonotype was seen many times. This CDR3 is CSALGAVSYEQYF. The CDR3 coding sequence is TGCAGTGCACTAGGCGCGGTCTCCTACGAGCAGTACTTC. This rearrangement joins TRBV20-1 to TRBJ2-7, with a weak D call TRBD2 (5 bases). CDR1 is DFQATT, CDR2 SNEGSKA, per germline (reference sequence). This CDR3 region has 13 residues. Trimming cost V 6 bases and J 0 bases, with 12 bases left between them.

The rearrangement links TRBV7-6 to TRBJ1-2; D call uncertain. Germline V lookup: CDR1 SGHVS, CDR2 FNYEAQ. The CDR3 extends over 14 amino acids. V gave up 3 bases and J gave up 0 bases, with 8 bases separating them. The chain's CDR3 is CASSFVGSNYGYTF. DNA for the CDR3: TGTGCCAGCAGCTTCGTTGGCTCTAACTATGGCTACACCTTC.

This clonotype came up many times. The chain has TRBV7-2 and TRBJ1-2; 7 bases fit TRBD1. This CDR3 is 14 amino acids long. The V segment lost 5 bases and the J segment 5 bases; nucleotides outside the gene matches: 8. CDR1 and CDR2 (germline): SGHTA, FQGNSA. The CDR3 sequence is CASSPGTESYGYTF. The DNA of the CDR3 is TGTGCCAGCAGCCCCGGGACAGAGAGTTATGGCTACACCTTC.

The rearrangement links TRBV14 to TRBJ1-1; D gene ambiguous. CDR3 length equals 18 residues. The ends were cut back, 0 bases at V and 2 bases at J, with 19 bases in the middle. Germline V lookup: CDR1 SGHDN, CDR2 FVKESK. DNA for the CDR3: TGTGCCAGCAGCCAAGATGTGAGCCGGGAACGGTTTAACACTGAAGCTTTCTTT. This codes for CASSQDVSRERFNTEAFF.

CDR3 sequence: CASSQDWGQISGANVLTF. DNA for the CDR3: TGTGCCAGCAGCCAAGATTGGGGGCAGATCTCTGGGGCCAACGTCCTGACTTTC. V gene TRBV14 combines with J gene TRBJ2-6; a possible D gene is TRBD1 (6 bases). CDR3 length equals 18 residues. Germline CDR1 is SGHDN and CDR2 is FVKESK. The germline V and J ends were trimmed by 0 bases and 0 bases, with 12 bases remaining between them.

Here the CDR3 DNA reads TGTGCCAGCAGCCGGACTAGCGGGAGCAGCACAGATACGCAGTATTTT. It codes for CASSRTSGSSTDTQYF. The chain uses TRBV7-2 and TRBJ2-3; 13 positions match TRBD2. This CDR3 is 16 amino acids long. Germline V gene data show CDR1 as SGHTA and CDR2 as FQGNSA. V dropped 5 bases and J dropped 0; count of bases not matched to a gene: 2.

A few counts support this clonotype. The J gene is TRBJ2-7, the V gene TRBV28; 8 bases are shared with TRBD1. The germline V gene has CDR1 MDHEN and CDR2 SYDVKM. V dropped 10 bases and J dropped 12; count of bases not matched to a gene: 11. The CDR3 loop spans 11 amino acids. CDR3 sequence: CANIGTGFAYF. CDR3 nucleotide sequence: TGTGCCAACATCGGGACAGGCTTCGCGTACTTC.

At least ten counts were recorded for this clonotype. Written as DNA, the CDR3 is TGTGCCAGCAGCCCGGGACAGGGGTCGCAAGAGACCCAGTACTTC. Its translation is CASSPGQGSQETQYF. The chain combines TRBV7-3 with TRBJ2-5, with 10 bases identical to TRBD1. This CDR3 is 15 amino acids long. Unmatched junction bases numbered 5, after V lost 5 bases and J lost 2 bases. CDR1 is SGHTA, CDR2 FQGTGA, per germline.

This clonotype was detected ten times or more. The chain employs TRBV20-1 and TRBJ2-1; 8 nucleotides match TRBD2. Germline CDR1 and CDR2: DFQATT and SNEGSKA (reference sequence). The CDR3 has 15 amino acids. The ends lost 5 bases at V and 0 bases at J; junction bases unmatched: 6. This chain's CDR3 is CSASSGGSSYNEQFF. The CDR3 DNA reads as TGCAGTGCTTCGAGCGGGGGAAGCTCCTACAATGAGCAGTTCTTC.

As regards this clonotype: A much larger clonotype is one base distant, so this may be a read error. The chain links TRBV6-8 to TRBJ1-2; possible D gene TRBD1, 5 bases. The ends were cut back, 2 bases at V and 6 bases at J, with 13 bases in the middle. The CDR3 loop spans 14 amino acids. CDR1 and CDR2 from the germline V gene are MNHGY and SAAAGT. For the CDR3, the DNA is TGTGCCAGCAGTTACACCGGGATAGGGGATGGCTACACCTTC. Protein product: CASSYTGIGDGYTF.

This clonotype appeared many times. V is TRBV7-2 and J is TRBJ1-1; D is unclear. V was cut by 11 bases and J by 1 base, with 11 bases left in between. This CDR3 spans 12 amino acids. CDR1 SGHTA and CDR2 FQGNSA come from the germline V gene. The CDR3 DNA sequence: TGTGCCTCCGCGCTTAGGAACACTGAAGCTTTCTTT. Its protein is CASALRNTEAFF.

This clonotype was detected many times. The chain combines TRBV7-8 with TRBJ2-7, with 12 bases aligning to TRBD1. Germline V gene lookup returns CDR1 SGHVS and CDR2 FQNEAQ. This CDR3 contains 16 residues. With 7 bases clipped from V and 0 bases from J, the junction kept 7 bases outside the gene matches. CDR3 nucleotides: TGTGCCAGCACCTCGGGACAGGGGGCCAGCTCCTACGAGCAGTACTTC. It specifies CASTSGQGASSYEQYF.

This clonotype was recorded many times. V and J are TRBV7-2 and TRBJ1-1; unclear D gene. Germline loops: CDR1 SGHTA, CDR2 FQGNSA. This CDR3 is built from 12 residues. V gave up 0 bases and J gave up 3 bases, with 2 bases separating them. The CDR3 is CASSLAYTEAFF. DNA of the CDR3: TGTGCCAGCAGCTTAGCTTACACTGAAGCTTTCTTT.

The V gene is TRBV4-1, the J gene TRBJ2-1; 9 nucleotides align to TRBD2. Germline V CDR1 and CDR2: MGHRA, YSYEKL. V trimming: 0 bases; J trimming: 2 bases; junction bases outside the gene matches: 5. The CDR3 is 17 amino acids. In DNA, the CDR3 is TGCGCCAGCAGCCAAGAATTAGCGGGAGTCCCCTACAATGAGCAGTTCTTC. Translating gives CASSQELAGVPYNEQFF.

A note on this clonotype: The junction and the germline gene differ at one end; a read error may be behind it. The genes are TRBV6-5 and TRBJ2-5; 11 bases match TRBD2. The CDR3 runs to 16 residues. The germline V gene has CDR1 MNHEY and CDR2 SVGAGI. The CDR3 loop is CASGYSTSGNQETQYF. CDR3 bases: TGTGCCAGCGGTTACTCGACTAGCGGGAACCAAGAGACCCAGTACTTC.

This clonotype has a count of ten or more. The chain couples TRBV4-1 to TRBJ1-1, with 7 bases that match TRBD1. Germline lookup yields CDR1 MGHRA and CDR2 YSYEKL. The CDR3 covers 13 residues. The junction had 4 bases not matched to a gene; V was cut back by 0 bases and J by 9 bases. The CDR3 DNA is TGCGCCAGCAGCCAAGAGACACAGGGGAAAGCTTTCTTT. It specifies CASSQETQGKAFF.

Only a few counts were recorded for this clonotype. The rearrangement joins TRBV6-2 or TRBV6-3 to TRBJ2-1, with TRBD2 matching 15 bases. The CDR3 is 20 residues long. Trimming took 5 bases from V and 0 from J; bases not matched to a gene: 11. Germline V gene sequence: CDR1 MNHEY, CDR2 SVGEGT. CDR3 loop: CASSLRTSGRDPDSYNEQFF. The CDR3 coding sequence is TGTGCCAGCAGTCTCAGGACTAGCGGGAGGGACCCCGACTCCTACAATGAGCAGTTCTTC.

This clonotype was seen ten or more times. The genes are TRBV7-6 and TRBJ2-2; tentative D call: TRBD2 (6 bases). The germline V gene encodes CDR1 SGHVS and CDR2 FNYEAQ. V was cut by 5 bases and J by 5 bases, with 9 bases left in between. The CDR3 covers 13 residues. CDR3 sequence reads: CASSQSGTGELFF. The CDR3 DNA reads TGTGCCAGCAGCCAAAGCGGGACCGGGGAGCTGTTTTTT. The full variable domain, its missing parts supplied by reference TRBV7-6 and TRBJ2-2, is GAGVSQSPRYKVTKRGQDVALRCDPISGHVSLYWYRQALGQGPEFLTYFNYEAQQDKSGLPNDRFSAERPEGSISTLTIQRTEQRDSAMYRCASSQSGTGELFFGEGSRLTVL.